The 14 T cell receptor beta chains presented below share a single source sample, sequenced in a study of control samples from healthy donors and cancer patients. The data were produced by immunoSEQ multiplex PCR, yet TCRdb's version contains in-frame clones alone and is incomplete. The data show 70,000 to 75,000 clones, around nine tenths seen once. The sequencing sample was made of PBMCs. The source of these receptors is a man aged 60 to 75 with lung cancer.

This sequence joins TRBV10-2 and TRBJ2-7; the D gene is possibly TRBD1 (6 bases). This CDR3 comprises 11 residues. V dropped 10 bases and J dropped 4 bases, with 11 bases sitting between them. CDR1 WSHSY and CDR2 SAAADI come from the germline V gene. This CDR3 reads CATQGSYEQYV. In DNA, the CDR3 is TGCGCCACACAGGGATCGTACGAGCAGTACGTC.

The chain joins TRBV9 to TRBJ2-5, with 7 bases aligning to TRBD1. CDR1 SGDLS and CDR2 YYNGEE come from the germline V gene. V was clipped by 3 bases and J by 4 bases; unmatched bases: 6. The CDR3 contains 14 residues. This CDR3 reads CASSGIGTVETQYF. The CDR3 coding sequence is TGTGCCAGCAGCGGGATCGGGACAGTAGAGACCCAGTACTTC.

The chain joins TRBV4-1 to TRBJ2-3; TRBD2 agrees at 8 bases. The CDR3 length is 17 residues. CDR1 and CDR2 (germline): MGHRA, YSYEKL. V was clipped by 1 base and J by 3 bases; unmatched bases: 9. CDR3 sequence: CASSQGGAGGGTDTQYF. In nucleotides, the CDR3 is TGCGCCAGCAGCCAAGGGGGGGCGGGGGGCGGGACAGATACGCAGTATTTT.

This sequence joins TRBV9 and TRBJ1-2; no clear D gene. The germline V gene has CDR1 SGDLS and CDR2 YYNGEE. CDR3 length equals 12 residues. Deletions cut 4 bases from V and 2 bases from J, with 6 bases between. The CDR3 DNA sequence: TGTGCCAGCAGCCCAAGAAACTATGGCTACACCTTC. This codes for CASSPRNYGYTF.

The chain carries TRBV27 and TRBJ1-4; D perhaps matches TRBD1 (6 bases). V lost 8 bases and J lost 5, with 15 bases in between. Germline loops: CDR1 MNHEY, CDR2 SMNVEV (reference sequence). The CDR3 spans 14 residues. The CDR3 is CASQTGTYNEKLFF. The CDR3 nucleotides are TGTGCCAGCCAAACAGGGACCTACAATGAAAAACTGTTTTTT.

The chain combines TRBV2 with TRBJ2-3; possible D gene TRBD2, 6 bases. Looked up from germline, CDR1 is SNHLY and CDR2 is FYNNEI. This CDR3 has 14 residues. Between the trimmed V and J ends, which lost 4 bases and 3 bases, there was a span of 11 bases. In nucleotides, the CDR3 is TGTGCCAGCAGTGGAGCTAGCGCGACAGATACGCAGTATTTT. Its protein product is CASSGASATDTQYF.

The J gene is TRBJ1-1, the V gene TRBV30; 8 bases align to TRBD1. This CDR3 is 18 amino acids long. The V gene end was trimmed by 3 bases and the J gene end by 1 base; junction bases not matched to a gene: 16. The germline gives CDR1 GTSNPN, CDR2 SVGIG (reference sequence). CDR3 sequence: CAWSPRTGYSGTNTEAFF. The CDR3 nucleotides read TGTGCCTGGAGCCCCCGGACAGGGTATAGCGGGACGAACACTGAAGCTTTCTTT.

The chain employs TRBV5-1 and TRBJ1-1, with D possibly matching TRBD1 (5 bases). Trimming left V 7 bases short and J 3 bases short, with 25 bases between. Per the germline V gene, CDR1 is SGHRS and CDR2 is YFSETQ. The CDR3 runs to 17 residues. CDR3 loop: CASDLQPTGGKDTEAFF. DNA for the CDR3: TGCGCCAGCGACCTTCAGCCAACGGGGGGGAAGGACACTGAAGCTTTCTTT.

V is TRBV24-1 and J is TRBJ2-1; TRBD2 agrees at 7 bases. The CDR3 runs 15 residues. The germline V gene has CDR1 KGHDR and CDR2 SFDVKD. Unmatched junction bases numbered 2, after V lost 4 bases and J lost 0 bases. CDR3 in amino acids: CATSDVAGSYNEQFF. The CDR3 DNA follows: TGTGCCACCAGTGACGTAGCGGGCTCCTACAATGAGCAGTTCTTC.

The chain has TRBV13 and TRBJ1-5; D unclear. The CDR3 is made up of 14 amino acids. Trimming left V 0 bases short and J 1 base short, with 4 bases between. The germline V gene encodes CDR1 PRHDT and CDR2 FYEKMQ (reference sequence). CDR3 sequence: CASSLGGSNQPQHF. DNA for the CDR3: TGTGCCAGCAGCTTAGGGGGGAGCAATCAGCCCCAGCATTTT.

The chain combines TRBV7-9 with TRBJ1-2; a possible D gene is TRBD1 (5 bases). V lost 4 bases and J 4 bases, leaving 13 bases between the germline ends. The CDR3 runs 14 residues. Germline V gives CDR1 SEHNR, CDR2 FQNEAQ (reference sequence). The CDR3 nucleotides read TGTGCCAGCAGCTGGGCAGGGAAACCCTATGGCTACACCTTC. Protein sequence: CASSWAGKPYGYTF. Using reference TRBV7-9 and TRBJ1-2 for the parts outside the CDR3, the full variable domain is DTGVSQNPRHKITKRGQNVTFRCDPISEHNRLYWYRQTLGQGPEFLTYFQNEAQLEKSRLLSDRFSAERPKGSFSTLEIQRTEQGDSAMYLCASSWAGKPYGYTFGSGTRLTVV.

The V call is TRBV6-6, the J call TRBJ2-2; D uncertain. The CDR3 extends over 12 amino acids. Per the germline V gene, CDR1 is MNHNY and CDR2 is SVGAGI (reference sequence). V lost 10 bases and J 2 bases, leaving 8 bases between the germline ends. In nucleotides, the CDR3 is TGTGCCATCGCGACTAACACCGGGGAGCTGTTTTTT. Translating gives CAIATNTGELFF.

This clone is hyperexpanded within its sample. CDR3 sequence: CASSQVTTGPWDYGYTF. Here the CDR3 DNA reads TGTGCCAGCAGCCAAGTGACGACAGGGCCTTGGGACTATGGCTACACCTTC. The chain combines TRBV14 with TRBJ1-2; 7 nucleotides match TRBD1. V trimming: 1 base; J trimming: 3 bases; junction bases outside the gene matches: 11. This CDR3 spans 17 amino acids. Germline CDR1 and CDR2: SGHDN and FVKESK.

The CDR3 sequence: CATSGASGGPAYNEQFF. As DNA, the CDR3 is TGTGCCACCAGTGGTGCTAGCGGGGGCCCCGCCTACAATGAGCAGTTCTTC. V and J are TRBV24-1 and TRBJ2-1, with 10 bases matching TRBD2. The length of the CDR3 is 17 residues. CDR1 is KGHDR, CDR2 SFDVKD, per germline. V was clipped by 5 bases and J by 2 bases; unmatched bases: 8.